This T cell receptor beta chain was obtained from a study of cytomegalovirus exposure and HLA in healthy donors. Study-wide background: The 110 or so validation repertoires used a platform that matched the one used for the approximately 700 first-cohort repertoires, as a later analysis reported.

Clones were read by immunoSEQ multiplex PCR, and TCRdb kept only the in-frame ones, dropping some. The repertoire holds approximately 49,000 clones, with roughly nine tenths as singletons. The V gene lost 2 bases and the J gene lost 0 bases, with 12 bases spanning the gap. CDR3 length equals 16 residues. The germline V gene has CDR1 MDHEN and CDR2 SYDVKM. Study-wide results and limits: The dataset shows that most TCR sequences were rare, while some public TCRs occurred in many donors.

Details on this clone: The antigen remains unidentified.

This chain links TRBV28 with TRBJ2-3, with a weak D call TRBD2 (5 bases). Sequences were obtained from PBMCs. This sequence was found in a young man in good health and CMV-seronegative. CDR3 sequence: CASSLIGRTSTDTQYF. The CDR3 DNA reads as TGTGCCAGCAGTTTAATTGGACGGACTAGCACAGATACGCAGTATTTT.